One and the same sample provided the 17 T cell receptor beta chains below, sequenced in a study of identifying expanded T cells in peripheral blood. Data came from immunoSEQ multiplex PCR; TCRdb stores just in-frame clones and leaves some out. The sample carries 70,000 to 100,000 clones, 88% recorded once. Source material: blood. The receptors derive from a person aged 18 to 70 in good health.

The chain employs TRBV2 and TRBJ1-2, with 11 bases matching TRBD1. J was trimmed by 7 bases and V by 9 bases; bases with no gene match: 7. The CDR3 is made up of 13 amino acids. Germline CDR1 reads SNHLY; CDR2 reads FYNNEI. The CDR3 nucleotides read TGTGCCAGAGACGGACAGGGGGCGCGTGGCTACACCTTC. This gives the protein CARDGQGARGYTF.

This rearrangement joins TRBV11-2 to TRBJ2-5; TRBD2 aligns across 8 bases. This CDR3 region has 17 residues. V lost 5 bases and J lost 2; bases outside the gene matches: 13. Germline V gives CDR1 SGHAT, CDR2 FQNNGV. The CDR3 is CASSDLAGSDLQETQYF. The CDR3 DNA follows: TGTGCCAGCAGCGATCTAGCGGGCTCGGACTTACAAGAGACCCAGTACTTC.

The chain couples TRBV18 to TRBJ1-4; 8 positions agree with TRBD1. The CDR3 has 14 amino acids. Germline V gene data show CDR1 as KGHSH and CDR2 as LQKENI. The junction had 2 bases not matched to a gene; V was cut back by 5 bases and J by 3 bases. CDR3 DNA: TGTGCCAGCTCATCACAGGGGGCTAATGAAAAACTGTTTTTT. Translating it yields CASSSQGANEKLFF.

The genes are TRBV6-1 and TRBJ2-1; D not resolved. Germline CDR1 reads MNHNS; CDR2 reads SASEGT. V was shortened by 10 bases and J by 4 bases, with 17 bases between the two germline ends. This CDR3 region has 14 residues. The CDR3 sequence is CATSENRWYNEQFF. Here the CDR3 DNA reads TGTGCCACCTCCGAGAACCGATGGTACAATGAGCAGTTCTTC.

The CDR3 DNA reads TGCACCAGCAGATCCCGGGACAGGGGAGCGGGCTCTGGCTACACCTTC. Its protein product is CTSRSRDRGAGSGYTF. The chain has TRBV1 and TRBJ1-2; the table's D call, TRBD1, has no DNA check behind it. TRBV1 is a recognized pseudogene. The CDR3 length is 16 residues.

This clone has just a few counts. V gene TRBV2 combines with J gene TRBJ1-5; D call uncertain. Trimming pared 7 bases from V and 0 bases from J, leaving 7 bases between. Germline V gene lookup returns CDR1 SNHLY and CDR2 FYNNEI. There are 13 residues in the CDR3. The CDR3 sequence: CASTEYSNQPQHF. CDR3 sequence (DNA): TGTGCCAGCACCGAGTATAGCAATCAGCCCCAGCATTTT. The variable domain in full, completed from reference TRBV2 and TRBJ1-5, reads EPEVTQTPSHQVTQMGQEVILRCVPISNHLYFYWYRQILGQKVEFLVSFYNNEISEKSEIFDDQFSVERPDGSNFTLKIRSTKLEDSAMYFCASTEYSNQPQHFGDGTRLSIL.

The rearrangement links TRBV11-2 to TRBJ1-5; possible D gene TRBD1, 6 bases. CDR3 size: 15 residues. Trimming left V 2 bases short and J 6 bases short, with 14 bases between. Looked up from germline, CDR1 is SGHAT and CDR2 is FQNNGV. CDR3 in amino acids: CASSLMGGFSQPQHF. As DNA, the CDR3 is TGTGCCAGCAGCTTAATGGGGGGCTTTAGTCAGCCCCAGCATTTT.

The V gene is TRBV27, the J gene TRBJ2-7, with D possibly being TRBD2 (5 bases). The V and J ends lost 3 bases and 2 bases respectively, with 11 bases between them. The CDR3 loop spans 14 amino acids. CDR1 is MNHEY, CDR2 SMNVEV, per germline (reference sequence). The CDR3 DNA sequence: TGTGCCAGCAGTTTTGCGGAGGCTACCTACGAGCAGTACTTC. The encoded protein is CASSFAEATYEQYF.

The genes are TRBV6-5 and TRBJ1-2, with D possibly matching TRBD1 (5 bases). The CDR3 length is 13 residues. Per germline, CDR1 MNHEY and CDR2 SVGAGI. The germline V and J ends were trimmed by 2 bases and 7 bases, with 11 bases remaining between them. The CDR3 loop is CASSYGPGRGYTF. The CDR3 nucleotides are TGTGCCAGCAGTTACGGCCCAGGGCGTGGCTACACCTTC.

This rearrangement joins TRBV11-2 to TRBJ2-5, with 13 bases identical to TRBD2. This CDR3 spans 14 amino acids. Germline V gene sequence: CDR1 SGHAT, CDR2 FQNNGV. Trimming cost V 4 bases and J 6 bases; bases outside gene matches: 2. The DNA for the CDR3 is TGTGCCAGCAGCTCGGGACTAGCGGGGAAGACCCAGTACTTC. Its translation: CASSSGLAGKTQYF.

The chain employs TRBV6-1 and TRBJ2-7, with a possible D match to TRBD2 (6 bases). CDR1 is MNHNS, CDR2 SASEGT, per germline. With 4 bases removed from V and 0 bases from J, the gap between germline ends came to 13 bases. The CDR3 is 15 amino acids. The CDR3: CASSVRDSPSYEQYF. The CDR3 nucleotides are TGTGCCAGCAGTGTACGGGACTCGCCCTCCTACGAGCAGTACTTC.

The chain joins TRBV29-1 to TRBJ1-1, with D hard to call. The CDR3 runs 15 residues. V was cut by 3 bases and J by 0 bases, with 14 bases left in between. CDR1 is SQVTM and CDR2 is ANQGSEA in the germline V gene. The CDR3: CSVDVGSAMNTEAFF. In DNA, the CDR3 is TGCAGCGTTGATGTGGGGTCAGCCATGAACACTGAAGCTTTCTTT.

The CDR3 DNA is TGTGCCAGCAGCCGCCCCGGGACAGGTAATCAGCCCCAGCATTTT. Protein product: CASSRPGTGNQPQHF. The genes are TRBV7-9 and TRBJ1-5, with 8 bases matching TRBD1. This CDR3 region has 15 residues. CDR1 is SEHNR, CDR2 FQNEAQ, per germline (reference sequence). V gave up 5 bases and J gave up 4 bases; unmatched junction bases: 7.

This clone was observed a handful of times. The rearrangement links TRBV7-9 to TRBJ2-2; D gene unclear. The V and J ends lost 5 bases and 3 bases respectively, with 10 bases between them. Germline CDR1 SEHNR, CDR2 FQNEAQ (reference sequence). The CDR3 is made up of 14 amino acids. The CDR3 DNA reads as TGTGCCAGCAGCCACCGCCGGGACACCGGGGAGCTGTTTTTT. Residues: CASSHRRDTGELFF.

J is TRBJ2-7 and V is TRBV28; 7 bases agree with TRBD2. The V and J ends lost 10 bases and 4 bases, in that order; junction bases with no gene match: 7. The germline V gene encodes CDR1 MDHEN and CDR2 SYDVKM. This CDR3 contains 12 residues. CDR3 amino acids: CATRLAKYEQYF. CDR3 DNA sequence: TGTGCCACCCGACTAGCCAAGTACGAGCAGTACTTC.

This chain uses TRBV27 with TRBJ2-2; a weak D match, TRBD1 (6 bases). The CDR3 extends over 14 amino acids. V was shortened by 5 bases and J by 13 bases, with 20 bases between the two germline ends. The germline CDR1 and CDR2 sequences are MNHEY and SMNVEV (reference sequence). CDR3 amino acids: CASSGQGMIRGLFF. The CDR3 DNA is TGTGCCAGCAGTGGGCAGGGGATGATACGTGGGCTGTTTTTT.

This rearrangement joins TRBV5-1 to TRBJ2-5; 9 bases line up with TRBD1. Germline V gene data show CDR1 as SGHRS and CDR2 as YFSETQ. The CDR3 is 14 amino acids. The J segment lost 4 bases and the V segment lost 4 bases, leaving 5 bases of the junction unmatched. The CDR3 is CASSRPGQGETQYF. CDR3 DNA sequence: TGCGCCAGCAGCCGGCCGGGACAGGGAGAGACCCAGTACTTC.